The 26 T cell receptor beta chains below were found in one sample sequenced in a study of T cell repertoires in ileal Crohn's disease. TCRdb's copy holds only in-frame clones and misses some; the assay was immunoSEQ multiplex PCR. The sample has tens of thousands of clones; roughly 81% are singletons. The sequencing input was ileal tissue. Receptors were obtained from an adult with Crohn's disease.

This rearrangement joins TRBV4-1 to TRBJ2-7; the D is unclear. The V gene's germline CDR1 is MGHRA and CDR2 YSYEKL. The ends were cut back, 4 bases at V and 4 bases at J, with 17 bases in the middle. The CDR3 sequence is 15 residues long. The CDR3 here is CASSPHRLRDYEQYF. The CDR3 nucleotides are TGCGCCAGCAGCCCCCATCGTCTTCGCGATTACGAGCAGTACTTC.

This chain connects TRBV11-2 to TRBJ1-1; 11 bases map to TRBD1. The V segment lost 5 bases and the J segment 7 bases; nucleotides outside the gene matches: 9. In germline, CDR1 is SGHAT, CDR2 FQNNGV. The CDR3 has 15 amino acids. In DNA, the CDR3 is TGTGCCAGCAGCCCAGGACAGGGGGCGGGCGGTGAAGCTTTCTTT. Translating it yields CASSPGQGAGGEAFF.

This chain connects TRBV5-5 to TRBJ1-2; 12 nucleotides align to TRBD1. The CDR3 is 16 amino acids. V shed 3 bases, J shed 7 bases, and the junction held 10 bases outside the gene matches. Germline V gene lookup returns CDR1 SGHKS and CDR2 YYEKEE (reference sequence). CDR3 residues: CASSSNPGQGASGYTF. CDR3 in DNA: TGTGCCAGCAGCTCCAATCCGGGACAGGGGGCCTCTGGCTACACCTTC.

The rearrangement joins TRBV6-5 to TRBJ2-1; a weak D match, TRBD2 (5 bases). Germline loops: CDR1 MNHEY, CDR2 SVGAGI. CDR3 length: 11 residues. Trimming took off 6 bases at V and 8 bases at J, with 8 bases between the two ends. The CDR3 DNA reads TGTGCCAGCAGCGAGGGTTATGAGCAGTTCTTC. Its translation is CASSEGYEQFF.

The rearrangement uses TRBV6-1 and TRBJ2-7; TRBD2 aligns across 8 bases. Germline V gene sequence: CDR1 MNHNS, CDR2 SASEGT. The CDR3 contains 13 residues. J gave up 2 bases and V 8 bases, and 5 bases lay outside the gene matches. In DNA, the CDR3 is TGTGCCAGCCGGCCGGGGGGGGCCTACGAGCAGTACTTC. Its protein product is CASRPGGAYEQYF.

This clone was recorded only once. The chain is built from TRBV27 and TRBJ2-3; TRBD2 matches 8 bases. This CDR3 is 13 amino acids long. V shed 7 bases, J shed 4 bases, and the junction held 4 bases outside the gene matches. Germline CDR1 reads MNHEY; CDR2 reads SMNVEV (reference sequence). CDR3 nucleotides: TGTGCCAGCATGTCGGGGGGGGCAGATACGCAGTATTTT. Translated, it gives CASMSGGADTQYF.

The chain employs TRBV6-5 and TRBJ1-1; D is ambiguous. Trimming pared 7 bases from V and 6 bases from J, leaving 15 bases between. This CDR3 is 13 amino acids long. The germline gives CDR1 MNHEY, CDR2 SVGAGI. This chain's CDR3 is CASTGSSGAEAFF. CDR3 sequence (DNA): TGTGCCAGCACCGGGAGTTCTGGAGCTGAAGCTTTCTTT.

This clone was detected a few times. The rearrangement links TRBV6-5 to TRBJ1-4; no clear D. Looked up from germline, CDR1 is MNHEY and CDR2 is SVGAGI. The CDR3 sequence is 14 residues long. V lost 2 bases and J lost 7, with 11 bases in between. DNA of the CDR3: TGTGCCAGCAGTTACCGTAAATACTCTGAAAAACTGTTTTTT. Amino acids: CASSYRKYSEKLFF.

A single count supports this clone. The chain employs TRBV7-9 and TRBJ1-6; 10 bases fit TRBD1. Germline-derived CDR1 and CDR2 are SEHNR and FQNEAQ (reference sequence). V lost 5 bases, J lost 8 bases, and 6 bases stayed unmatched. The CDR3 spans 15 residues. The CDR3 DNA reads as TGTGCCAGCAGCCCCTCCGGGACAGGGGATTCACCCCTCCACTTT. Translation: CASSPSGTGDSPLHF.

The V gene is TRBV7-2, the J gene TRBJ1-1, with TRBD1 identical over 7 bases. This CDR3 is built from 13 residues. Germline CDR1 reads SGHTA; CDR2 reads FQGNSA. The junction had 1 base not matched to a gene; V was cut back by 5 bases and J by 1 base. The CDR3 loop is CASSRQGNTEAFF. CDR3 nucleotides: TGTGCCAGCAGCCGACAGGGGAACACTGAAGCTTTCTTT. Combining the CDR3 with reference TRBV7-2 and TRBJ1-1 gives the whole variable domain GAGVSQSPSNKVTEKGKDVELRCDPISGHTALYWYRQSLGQGLEFLIYFQGNSAPDKSGLPSDRFSAERTGGSVSTLTIQRTQQEDSAVYLCASSRQGNTEAFFGQGTRLTVV.

The V and J genes are TRBV7-9 and TRBJ2-7, with TRBD1 matching over 10 bases. Germline CDR1 SEHNR, CDR2 FQNEAQ (reference sequence). V shed 5 bases, J shed 4 bases, and the junction held 17 bases outside the gene matches. The CDR3 is 18 residues long. DNA for the CDR3: TGTGCCAGCAGCCCCTCCTTAATAGACAGGGGGCTGATTTACGAGCAGTACTTC. It codes for CASSPSLIDRGLIYEQYF.

The V and J genes are TRBV4-1 and TRBJ2-5; D is perhaps TRBD1 (5 bases). The germline V and J ends were trimmed by 1 base and 4 bases, with 22 bases remaining between them. CDR1 and CDR2 (germline): MGHRA, YSYEKL. The CDR3 length is 18 residues. The CDR3 nucleotides read TGCGCCAGCAGCCAAGGGGGCTTGGGATCAGGTTATGGAGAGACCCAGTACTTC. Protein sequence: CASSQGGLGSGYGETQYF.

The CDR3 loop is CASRRQGATEAFF. For the CDR3, the DNA is TGTGCCAGTCGTAGACAGGGGGCCACTGAAGCTTTCTTT. The chain uses TRBV7-6 and TRBJ1-1; 10 positions agree with TRBD1. The CDR3 contains 13 residues. CDR1 and CDR2 from the germline V gene are SGHVS and FNYEAQ. V lost 9 bases, J lost 4 bases, and 5 bases stayed unmatched. Complete variable domain (other parts from reference TRBV7-6 and TRBJ1-1): GAGVSQSPRYKVTKRGQDVALRCDPISGHVSLYWYRQALGQGPEFLTYFNYEAQQDKSGLPNDRFSAERPEGSISTLTIQRTEQRDSAMYRCASRRQGATEAFFGQGTRLTVV.

The chain couples TRBV6-4 to TRBJ1-1; no definite D call. Deletions cut 0 bases from V and 0 bases from J, with 5 bases between. CDR1 and CDR2 (germline): MRHNA, SNTAGT. The CDR3 spans 14 residues. As DNA, the CDR3 is TGTGCCAGCAGTGACTCGAGTGTGAACACTGAAGCTTTCTTT. Its protein product is CASSDSSVNTEAFF.

This clone was seen once. The chain joins TRBV27 to TRBJ2-3; a weak D match, TRBD1 (5 bases). This CDR3 has 13 residues. V was cut by 3 bases and J by 5 bases, with 9 bases left in between. Germline values: CDR1 MNHEY, CDR2 SMNVEV (reference sequence). The CDR3 DNA reads TGTGCCAGCAGTTTGTTGACAGTAGATACGCAGTATTTT. Translating gives CASSLLTVDTQYF.

The rearrangement joins TRBV7-9 to TRBJ1-3, with no clear D. The CDR3 sequence is 14 residues long. Trimming removed 3 bases from V and 0 bases from J, with 6 bases in between. Germline V gene lookup returns CDR1 SEHNR and CDR2 FQNEAQ (reference sequence). The CDR3 is CASSFSRSGNTIYF. The DNA for the CDR3 is TGTGCCAGCAGCTTTTCTCGCTCTGGAAACACCATATATTTT.

This sequence joins TRBV5-1 and TRBJ2-2, with D possibly matching TRBD1 (6 bases). CDR1 and CDR2 from the germline V gene are SGHRS and YFSETQ. V was shortened by 3 bases and J by 2 bases, with 8 bases between the two germline ends. The CDR3 contains 14 residues. In DNA form, the CDR3 reads TGCGCCAGCAGCTACGGGACAAACACCGGGGAGCTGTTTTTT. Translating gives CASSYGTNTGELFF. The whole variable domain, remainder taken from reference TRBV5-1 and TRBJ2-2, is KAGVTQTPRYLIKTRGQQVTLSCSPISGHRSVSWYQQTPGQGLQFLFEYFSETQRNKGNFPGRFSGRQFSNSRSEMNVSTLELGDSALYLCASSYGTNTGELFFGEGSRLTVL.

This clone was counted between two and nine times. V and J are TRBV14 and TRBJ2-7; 11 bases map to TRBD1. CDR3 size: 16 residues. V lost 4 bases to trimming and J lost 7 bases; unmatched junction nucleotides: 12. Germline loops: CDR1 SGHDN, CDR2 FVKESK. CDR3 protein: CASSRGPGQGAREQYF. DNA for the CDR3: TGTGCCAGCAGCCGAGGTCCCGGACAGGGGGCGCGGGAGCAGTACTTC.

The V gene is TRBV5-5, the J gene TRBJ1-5, with a tentative D call TRBD1 (5 bases). V was trimmed by 1 base and J by 7 bases, leaving 18 bases between them. This CDR3 contains 16 residues. Germline V CDR1 and CDR2: SGHKS, YYEKEE (reference sequence). This CDR3 is CASSLWFLGAGQPQHF. The CDR3 DNA follows: TGTGCCAGCAGCTTGTGGTTCTTAGGGGCTGGCCAGCCCCAGCATTTT.

V and J are TRBV7-3 and TRBJ2-1; weak D call: TRBD2 (6 bases). Germline CDR1 SGHTA, CDR2 FQGTGA. The CDR3 covers 14 residues. V lost 0 bases to trimming and J lost 8 bases, with 11 bases between them. The CDR3 loop reads CASSLTGGIDEQFF. CDR3 DNA: TGTGCCAGCAGCTTAACAGGCGGGATCGATGAGCAGTTCTTC.

The chain couples TRBV11-2 to TRBJ2-7, with 7 bases lining up with TRBD1. Trimming removed 6 bases from V and 2 bases from J; junction bases left unmatched: 10. CDR1 and CDR2 (germline): SGHAT, FQNNGV. The CDR3 is 15 residues long. This CDR3 is CASSSGQALTYEQYF. The CDR3 nucleotides are TGTGCCAGCAGTTCAGGACAGGCTCTAACCTACGAGCAGTACTTC.

V is TRBV5-1 and J is TRBJ2-5; the D gene is possibly TRBD2 (5 bases). CDR1 and CDR2 from the germline V gene are SGHRS and YFSETQ. This CDR3 comprises 14 residues. Trimming cost V 4 bases and J 5 bases, with 15 bases left between them. CDR3 loop: CASSATLVGETQYF. The CDR3 DNA reads TGCGCCAGCAGCGCGACACTAGTAGGGGAGACCCAGTACTTC.

The gene calls are TRBV6-5 and TRBJ1-5; D might be TRBD1 (5 bases). Deletions cut 5 bases from V and 4 bases from J, with 12 bases between. The germline V gene has CDR1 MNHEY and CDR2 SVGAGI. This CDR3 has 14 residues. CDR3 sequence: CASSRQGPNQPQHF. Written as DNA, the CDR3 is TGTGCCAGCAGTAGGCAGGGTCCTAATCAGCCCCAGCATTTT.

A remark on this clone: The same CDR3 arises from other DNA sequences in this sample as well. This rearrangement joins TRBV11-3 to TRBJ1-1; 7 bases are shared with TRBD1. V shed 5 bases and J 1 base; nucleotides not matched to a gene: 1. The CDR3 runs to 13 residues. Germline CDR1 is SGHNT and CDR2 is YENEEA. CDR3 loop: CASSQGGNTEAFF. In nucleotides, the CDR3 is TGTGCCAGCAGCCAGGGGGGGAACACTGAAGCTTTCTTT.

The rearrangement links TRBV6-4 to TRBJ2-2, with 7 nucleotides matching TRBD1. The CDR3 length is 16 residues. The ends lost 1 base at V and 8 bases at J; junction bases unmatched: 10. Per the germline V gene, CDR1 is MRHNA and CDR2 is SNTAGT. The DNA of the CDR3 is TGTGCCAGCAGTGACTTCCCGACAGGGTACCCTGGGGAGCTGTTTTTT. Translating gives CASSDFPTGYPGELFF.

This sequence joins TRBV11-2 and TRBJ2-3; a weak D match, TRBD1 (5 bases). Trimming removed 5 bases from V and 0 bases from J, with 15 bases in between. The CDR3 runs 16 residues. Per germline, CDR1 SGHAT and CDR2 FQNNGV. The CDR3 spells CASSPWGQTSTDTQYF. The CDR3 region has the DNA TGTGCCAGCAGCCCCTGGGGCCAAACTAGCACAGATACGCAGTATTTT.